Reported below is one TCR beta chain. The record originates from a study of blood T cell repertoires in COVID-19. Profiled with immunoSEQ multiplex PCR; TCRdb holds only in-frame clones, not every one. The table includes 150,000 to 200,000 clones, roughly 74% detected once. Germline V gene lookup returns CDR1 SNHLY and CDR2 FYNNEI. The CDR3 is made up of 13 amino acids. V lost 6 bases to trimming and J lost 7 bases, with 15 bases between them. The rearrangement links TRBV2 to TRBJ1-2; no firm D call. This clonotype was obtained from a woman over 75 with acute or convalescent COVID-19. Source material: peripheral blood. CDR3 sequence: CASSEWEEGGYTF. The CDR3 DNA follows: TGTGCCAGCAGCGAGTGGGAGGAGGGTGGCTACACCTTC.